This T cell receptor (beta chain) stems from a study of OX40 agonist ivuxolimab in advanced cancers. Turning to the study itself: It was ivuxolimab, an agonistic anti-OX40 (CD134) antibody, that patients were treated with.

Assay: immunoSEQ multiplex PCR; the TCRdb copy retains only in-frame clones and omits some. The sample lists about 61,000 clones; roughly 90% were seen once. Germline V gene sequence: CDR1 SGHTA, CDR2 FQGNSA. V was shortened by 3 bases and J by 0 bases, with 12 bases between the two germline ends. The CDR3 runs 16 residues. Sequencing used CD4+ or CD8+ T cells sorted from blood, obtained in a trial of the OX40 agonist ivuxolimab. This clonotype originated in an adult with an advanced solid tumor such as melanoma, head and neck, liver or kidney cancer. The chain has TRBV7-2 and TRBJ2-1, with D perhaps matching TRBD1 or TRBD2 (6 bases each). This CDR3 is CASSLMAGHSYNEQFF. The CDR3 nucleotides read TGTGCCAGCAGCTTGATGGCGGGACACTCCTACAATGAGCAGTTCTTC.